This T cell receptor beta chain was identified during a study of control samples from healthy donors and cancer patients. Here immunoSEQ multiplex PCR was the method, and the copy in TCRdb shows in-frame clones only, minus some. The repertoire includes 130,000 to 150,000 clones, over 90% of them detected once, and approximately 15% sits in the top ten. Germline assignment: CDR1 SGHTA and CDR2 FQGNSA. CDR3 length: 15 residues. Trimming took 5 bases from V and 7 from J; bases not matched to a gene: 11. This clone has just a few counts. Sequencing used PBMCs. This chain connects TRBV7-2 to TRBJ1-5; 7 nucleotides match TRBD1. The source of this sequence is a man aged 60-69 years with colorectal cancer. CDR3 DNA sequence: TGTGCCAGCAGCCCGACGACAGGGTCGTGGCAGCCCCAGCATTTT. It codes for CASSPTTGSWQPQHF. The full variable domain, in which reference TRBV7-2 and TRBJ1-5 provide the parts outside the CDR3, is GAGVSQSPSNKVTEKGKDVELRCDPISGHTALYWYRQSLGQGLEFLIYFQGNSAPDKSGLPSDRFSAERTGGSVSTLTIQRTQQEDSAVYLCASSPTTGSWQPQHFGDGTRLSIL.